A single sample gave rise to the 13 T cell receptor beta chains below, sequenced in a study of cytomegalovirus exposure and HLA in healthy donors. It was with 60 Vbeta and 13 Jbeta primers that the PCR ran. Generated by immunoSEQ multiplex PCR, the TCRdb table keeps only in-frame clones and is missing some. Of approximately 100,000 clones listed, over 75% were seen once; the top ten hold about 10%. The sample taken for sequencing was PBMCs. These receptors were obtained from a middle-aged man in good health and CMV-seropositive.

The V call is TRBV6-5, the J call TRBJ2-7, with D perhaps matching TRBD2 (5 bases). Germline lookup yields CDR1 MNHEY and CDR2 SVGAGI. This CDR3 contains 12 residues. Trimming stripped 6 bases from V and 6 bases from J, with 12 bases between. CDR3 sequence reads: CASRLVGSEQYF. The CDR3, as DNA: TGTGCCAGCAGACTAGTGGGGTCCGAGCAGTACTTC.

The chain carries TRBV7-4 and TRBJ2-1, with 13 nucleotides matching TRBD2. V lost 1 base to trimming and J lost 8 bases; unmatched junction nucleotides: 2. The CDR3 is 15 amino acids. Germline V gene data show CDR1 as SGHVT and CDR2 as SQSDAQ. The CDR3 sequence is CASSLGLAGGHEQFF. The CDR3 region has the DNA TGTGCCAGCAGCTTAGGACTAGCGGGGGGCCATGAGCAGTTCTTC.

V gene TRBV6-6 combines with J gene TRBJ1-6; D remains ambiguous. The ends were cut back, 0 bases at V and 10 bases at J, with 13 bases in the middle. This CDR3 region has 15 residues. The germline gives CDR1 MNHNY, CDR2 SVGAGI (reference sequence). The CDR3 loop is CASSYSSHSGSPLHF. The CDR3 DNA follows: TGTGCCAGCAGTTACTCGTCCCACAGCGGCTCACCCCTCCACTTT.

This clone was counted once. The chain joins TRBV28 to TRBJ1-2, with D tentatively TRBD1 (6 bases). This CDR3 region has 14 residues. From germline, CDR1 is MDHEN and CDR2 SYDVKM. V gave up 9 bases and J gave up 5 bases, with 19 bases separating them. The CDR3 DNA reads TGTGCCAGTGAACAGGGTGTGCGAGGGTATGGCTACACCTTC. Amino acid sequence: CASEQGVRGYGYTF.

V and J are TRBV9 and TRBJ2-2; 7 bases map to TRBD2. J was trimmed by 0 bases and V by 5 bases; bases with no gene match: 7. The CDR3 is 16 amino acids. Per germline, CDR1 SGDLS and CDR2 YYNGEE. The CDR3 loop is CASSHFGGTNTGELFF. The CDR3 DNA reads TGTGCCAGCAGTCACTTCGGGGGGACGAACACCGGGGAGCTGTTTTTT.

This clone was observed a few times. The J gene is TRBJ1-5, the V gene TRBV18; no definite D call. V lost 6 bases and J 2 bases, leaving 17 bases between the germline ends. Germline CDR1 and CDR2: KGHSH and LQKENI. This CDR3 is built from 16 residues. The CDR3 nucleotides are TGTGCCAGCTCGAATAGCTCACCGTTCGGCAATCAGCCCCAGCATTTT. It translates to CASSNSSPFGNQPQHF.

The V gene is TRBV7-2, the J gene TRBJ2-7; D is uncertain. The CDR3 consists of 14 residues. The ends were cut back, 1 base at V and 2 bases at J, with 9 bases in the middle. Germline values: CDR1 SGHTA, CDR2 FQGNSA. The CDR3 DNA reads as TGTGCCAGCAGCTTAGGCGGCAAAGCCTACGAGCAGTACTTC. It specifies CASSLGGKAYEQYF.

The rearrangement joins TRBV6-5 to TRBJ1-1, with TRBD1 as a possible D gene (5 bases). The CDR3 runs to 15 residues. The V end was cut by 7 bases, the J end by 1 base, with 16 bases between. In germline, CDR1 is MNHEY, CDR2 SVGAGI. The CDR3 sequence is CASTGTGLWNTEAFF. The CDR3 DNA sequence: TGTGCCAGCACGGGAACGGGACTTTGGAACACTGAAGCTTTCTTT.

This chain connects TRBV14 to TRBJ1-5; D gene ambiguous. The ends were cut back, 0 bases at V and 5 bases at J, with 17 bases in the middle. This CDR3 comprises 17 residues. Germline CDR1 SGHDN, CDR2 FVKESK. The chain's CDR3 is CASSQERGPRIDQPQHF. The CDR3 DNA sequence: TGTGCCAGCAGCCAAGAGAGAGGGCCCCGCATTGATCAGCCCCAGCATTTT.

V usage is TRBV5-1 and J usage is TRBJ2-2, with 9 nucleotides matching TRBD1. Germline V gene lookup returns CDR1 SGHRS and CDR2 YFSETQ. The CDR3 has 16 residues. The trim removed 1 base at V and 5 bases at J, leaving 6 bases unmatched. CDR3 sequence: CASSLWTGVRTGELFF. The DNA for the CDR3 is TGCGCCAGCAGCTTGTGGACAGGGGTACGGACCGGGGAGCTGTTTTTT.

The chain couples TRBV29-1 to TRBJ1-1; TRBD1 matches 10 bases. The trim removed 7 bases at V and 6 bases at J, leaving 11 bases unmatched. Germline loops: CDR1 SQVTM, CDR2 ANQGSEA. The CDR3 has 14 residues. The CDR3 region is CSAKGQGGISEAFF. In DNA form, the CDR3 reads TGCAGCGCCAAAGGACAGGGGGGGATATCTGAAGCTTTCTTT.

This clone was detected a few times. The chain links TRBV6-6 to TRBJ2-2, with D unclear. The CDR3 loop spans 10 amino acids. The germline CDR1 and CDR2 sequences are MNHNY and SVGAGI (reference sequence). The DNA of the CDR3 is TGTGTCGCTGGGCCCGGGGAGCTGTTTTTT. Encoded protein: CVAGPGELFF.

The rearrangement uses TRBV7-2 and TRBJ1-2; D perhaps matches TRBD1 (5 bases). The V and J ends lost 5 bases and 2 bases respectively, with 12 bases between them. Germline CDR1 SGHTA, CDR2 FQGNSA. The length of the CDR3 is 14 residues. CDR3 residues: CASSPRQQNYGYTF. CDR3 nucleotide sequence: TGTGCCAGCAGCCCCAGACAGCAAAACTATGGCTACACCTTC.